The T cell receptor beta chain described here comes from a study of identical twins. Unique molecular identifiers were in the cDNA, with template-switch universal primer binding. TCRdb redid the calling of the 5' RACE reads with MiXCR, one entry per CDR3 protein. The sample lists 500,000 to 650,000 distinct CDR3 sequences, about a fifth occurring once. This clonotype was detected a few times. Its antigen is unidentified. The germline gives CDR1 LGHNA, CDR2 YNFKEQ. V lost 3 bases and J 4 bases, leaving 15 bases between the germline ends. The CDR3 spans 16 residues. General study points: With beta out-of-frame sequences, excess sharing by twins was weaker. Cross-sectional statistics underpinned the conclusions; the same donors were not followed. Models predicted less out-of-frame TCR alpha sharing in monozygotic twins than was found.

The same specimen was also included in a second study, on yellow fever vaccine responses in identical twins.

The chain employs TRBV4-2 and TRBJ2-2; D ambiguous. The sequencing sample was made of CD4+ T cells sorted from blood. This clonotype was obtained from a young woman in good health. CDR3 sequence: CASSHGRTLGTGELFF. The DNA of the CDR3 is TGTGCCAGCAGCCACGGCCGGACCCTGGGCACCGGGGAGCTGTTTTTT.